This is a list of T cell receptor beta chains from one sample in a study of cytomegalovirus exposure and HLA in healthy donors. Using immunoSEQ multiplex PCR, the repertoire was profiled, and TCRdb retains in-frame clones only, with some absent. The sample carries almost 95,000 clones, roughly three fifths recorded once. Sequencing was carried out using PBMCs. Source of these receptors: a young man in good health and CMV-seronegative. CDR3s include the opening cysteine and the closing phenylalanine or tryptophan. A D gene is named only where the DNA matches it firmly. Only part of the rows carry a size: once, few, many, or a class if the clone is expanded.

clone size: .
D gene: TRBD2
J gene: TRBJ2-1
V gene: TRBV10-2
CDR3 DNA: TGCGCCAGCTCTCGGGGAGGGCTATCCTACAATGAGCAGTTCTTC
CDR3 protein: CASSRGGLSYNEQFF

clone size: .
D gene: TRBD2
J gene: TRBJ2-5
V gene: TRBV7-3
CDR3 DNA: TGTGCCAGCAGCATAGGGACTAGCGGGAGAGGACCCCAAGAGACCCAGTACTTC
CDR3 protein: CASSIGTSGRGPQETQYF

clone size: few
D gene: TRBD2
J gene: TRBJ2-3
V gene: TRBV4-2
CDR3 DNA: TGTGCCAGCAGCCCCGGGGGGAGGGAAGATACGCAGTATTTT
CDR3 protein: CASSPGGREDTQYF

clone size: .
D gene: TRBD1
J gene: TRBJ1-2
V gene: TRBV2
CDR3 DNA: TGTGCCAGCAGGGCGGACAGGGGGCCAGTTGGCTACACCTTC
CDR3 protein: CASRADRGPVGYTF

clone size: .
D gene: TRBD2
J gene: TRBJ2-5
V gene: TRBV9
CDR3 DNA: TGTGCCAGCAGCCCCGGGACTAGCGGGAGTAGGGAGACCCAGTACTTC
CDR3 protein: CASSPGTSGSRETQYF

clone size: .
D gene: .
J gene: TRBJ2-1
V gene: TRBV27
CDR3 DNA: TGTGCCACCCGGAAGACAGACCTTACCGATGAGCAGTTCTTC
CDR3 protein: CATRKTDLTDEQFF

clone size: .
D gene: .
J gene: TRBJ2-2
V gene: TRBV19
CDR3 DNA: TGCGCCAGTATGTTCAGATCGAACACCGGGGAGCTGTTTTTT
CDR3 protein: CASMFRSNTGELFF

clone size: few
D gene: .
J gene: TRBJ1-2
V gene: TRBV11-2
CDR3 DNA: .
CDR3 protein: CASSFGNGAFYGYTF

clone size: .
D gene: .
J gene: TRBJ2-2
V gene: TRBV19
CDR3 DNA: TGTGCCAGTAGTATAGATCTAGCCGTGAACACCGGGGAGCTGTTTTTT
CDR3 protein: CASSIDLAVNTGELFF

clone size: .
D gene: TRBD2
J gene: TRBJ2-7
V gene: TRBV7-2
CDR3 DNA: TGTGCCAGCAGCTTTTCGGGGGGGAGATACGAGCAGTACTTC
CDR3 protein: CASSFSGGRYEQYF

clone size: .
D gene: .
J gene: TRBJ2-2
V gene: TRBV11-2
CDR3 DNA: TGTGCCAGCAGCTTCCAATCTTCCAGTACGAACACCGGGGAGCTGTTTTTT
CDR3 protein: CASSFQSSSTNTGELFF

clone size: .
D gene: .
J gene: TRBJ1-2
V gene: TRBV28
CDR3 DNA: TGTGCCAGCAGTTTGTTAGAGTTTGGCTATGGCTACACCTTC
CDR3 protein: CASSLLEFGYGYTF

clone size: .
D gene: TRBD1
J gene: TRBJ2-7
V gene: TRBV7-2
CDR3 DNA: TGTGCCAGCAGCTACCGACAGGGGGCCCCCTACGAGCAGTACTTC
CDR3 protein: CASSYRQGAPYEQYF

clone size: .
D gene: .
J gene: TRBJ2-7
V gene: TRBV5-4
CDR3 DNA: TGTGCCAGCAGCCCCTCGACAGGCACCTACGAGCAGTACTTC
CDR3 protein: CASSPSTGTYEQYF

clone size: .
D gene: TRBD1
J gene: TRBJ1-2
V gene: TRBV19
CDR3 DNA: TGTGCCAGTAGTCCAAGACAGGGGGGCGGCTACACCTTC
CDR3 protein: CASSPRQGGGYTF

clone size: .
D gene: TRBD2
J gene: TRBJ2-5
V gene: TRBV5-1
CDR3 DNA: TGCGCCAGCAGCTTAAATCCTAGCGGGAGAGAGACCCAGTACTTC
CDR3 protein: CASSLNPSGRETQYF

clone size: .
D gene: .
J gene: TRBJ1-1
V gene: TRBV10-3
CDR3 DNA: TGTGCCATCAGTGCTCAGGCAGAGGGTACTGAAGCTTTCTTT
CDR3 protein: CAISAQAEGTEAFF

clone size: .
D gene: TRBD1
J gene: TRBJ2-3
V gene: TRBV5-1
CDR3 DNA: TGCGCCAGCAGCCTCGTCCGGGACAGAGACACAGATACGCAGTATTTT
CDR3 protein: CASSLVRDRDTDTQYF

clone size: .
D gene: .
J gene: TRBJ2-1
V gene: TRBV7-3
CDR3 DNA: TGTGCCAGCAGCTCCGACGGGAGCTCCTACAATGAGCAGTTCTTC
CDR3 protein: CASSSDGSSYNEQFF

clone size: .
D gene: .
J gene: TRBJ2-3
V gene: TRBV27
CDR3 DNA: TGTGCCAGCAGAAAGGGGGATACGCAGTATTTT
CDR3 protein: CASRKGDTQYF

clone size: .
D gene: .
J gene: TRBJ1-3
V gene: TRBV6-5
CDR3 DNA: TGTGCCAGCACCGGACAGGGAAACACCATATATTTT
CDR3 protein: CASTGQGNTIYF

clone size: few
D gene: .
J gene: TRBJ2-5
V gene: TRBV4-2
CDR3 DNA: TGTGCCAGCAGCCAAGATGGCCGGGGGCAAGAGACCCAGTACTTC
CDR3 protein: CASSQDGRGQETQYF

clone size: .
D gene: TRBD2
J gene: TRBJ2-1
V gene: TRBV2
CDR3 DNA: TGTGCCAGCACTGTTAGCGGGAGGGTCAATGAGCAGTTCTTC
CDR3 protein: CASTVSGRVNEQFF

clone size: .
D gene: TRBD1
J gene: TRBJ1-4
V gene: TRBV29-1
CDR3 DNA: TGCAGCGGGTCCGGACAGGGAGTGGGGAAACTGTTTTTT
CDR3 protein: CSGSGQGVGKLFF

clone size: few
D gene: TRBD1
J gene: TRBJ2-7
V gene: TRBV28
CDR3 DNA: TGTGCCAGCAGTTCGAGTTCAGGGGGCGGCTTTTACGAGCAGTACTTC
CDR3 protein: CASSSSSGGGFYEQYF

clone size: .
D gene: .
J gene: TRBJ2-7
V gene: TRBV7-3
CDR3 DNA: TGTGCCAGCAGCTTAACCCCAGGGGATAGTTACGAGCAGTACTTC
CDR3 protein: CASSLTPGDSYEQYF

clone size: .
D gene: TRBD1
J gene: TRBJ1-2
V gene: TRBV28
CDR3 DNA: TGTGCCAGCAGTCGGAGACACAGGGGGCGTAACTATGGCTACACCTTC
CDR3 protein: CASSRRHRGRNYGYTF

clone size: .
D gene: TRBD1
J gene: TRBJ1-2
V gene: TRBV4-1
CDR3 DNA: TGCGCCAGCAGCCAAGTGGGACAGGGCTGGGGCTACACCTTC
CDR3 protein: CASSQVGQGWGYTF

clone size: .
D gene: TRBD1
J gene: TRBJ2-3
V gene: TRBV9
CDR3 DNA: TGTGCCGGCAGCGAAGATTTTCTGACAGGGACCGATCCAGATACGCAGTATTTT
CDR3 protein: CAGSEDFLTGTDPDTQYF

clone size: .
D gene: TRBD1
J gene: TRBJ2-4
V gene: TRBV28
CDR3 DNA: TGTGCCAGCAGTATAAGACGGACAGGGACCATTCAGTACTTC
CDR3 protein: CASSIRRTGTIQYF

clone size: few
D gene: TRBD1
J gene: TRBJ1-2
V gene: TRBV23-1
CDR3 DNA: TGCGCCAGCAGCCAATCCTCAGGGGGAGGCTATGGCTACACCTTC
CDR3 protein: CASSQSSGGGYGYTF

clone size: .
D gene: TRBD1
J gene: TRBJ1-2
V gene: TRBV19
CDR3 DNA: TGTGCCAGTAGTATTGAGAGGACAGGGGTCGGCTACACCTTC
CDR3 protein: CASSIERTGVGYTF

clone size: .
D gene: .
J gene: TRBJ2-5
V gene: TRBV9
CDR3 DNA: TGTGCCAGCAGCGCCACCCCTTGGGGCGGAGAGACCCAGTACTTC
CDR3 protein: CASSATPWGGETQYF

clone size: .
D gene: TRBD2
J gene: TRBJ2-4
V gene: TRBV19
CDR3 DNA: TGTGCCAGTAGTATAGATCGGGGTAGCGGGAGGCCCGAATTCTTC
CDR3 protein: CASSIDRGSGRPEFF

clone size: few
D gene: .
J gene: TRBJ2-7
V gene: TRBV5-1
CDR3 DNA: TGCGCCAGCGCACCGGGCGGGGCCTACGAGCAGTACTTC
CDR3 protein: CASAPGGAYEQYF

clone size: .
D gene: .
J gene: TRBJ2-5
V gene: TRBV11-2
CDR3 DNA: TGTGCCAGCAGCAAAGCGGTGAAAGAGACCCAGTACTTC
CDR3 protein: CASSKAVKETQYF

clone size: once
D gene: TRBD1
J gene: TRBJ2-7
V gene: TRBV2
CDR3 DNA: TGTGCCAGGGGACAGGGCAGGCTCTCCTACGAGCAGTACTTC
CDR3 protein: CARGQGRLSYEQYF

clone size: .
D gene: TRBD2
J gene: TRBJ2-1
V gene: TRBV27
CDR3 DNA: TGTGCCAGCAAGGGGACTAGCGTCCACAATGAGCAGTTCTTC
CDR3 protein: CASKGTSVHNEQFF

clone size: .
D gene: TRBD2
J gene: TRBJ2-1
V gene: TRBV4-2
CDR3 DNA: TGTGCCAGCAGCCCCAGGACTAGCTCCAGTAACAATGAGCAGTTCTTC
CDR3 protein: CASSPRTSSSNNEQFF

clone size: .
D gene: TRBD1
J gene: TRBJ1-5
V gene: TRBV19
CDR3 DNA: TGTGCCAGTAGTCCGGGACAGGGAAATCAGCCCCAGCATTTT
CDR3 protein: CASSPGQGNQPQHF

clone size: .
D gene: TRBD2
J gene: TRBJ2-5
V gene: TRBV5-1
CDR3 DNA: TGCGCCAGCAGCGGGGGAGGGCCGGACGAGACCCAGTACTTC
CDR3 protein: CASSGGGPDETQYF

clone size: .
D gene: .
J gene: TRBJ1-3
V gene: TRBV30
CDR3 DNA: TGTGCCTGGAGTGATCGGTGGGCCTCTGGGAGCTCTGGAAACACCATATATTTT
CDR3 protein: CAWSDRWASGSSGNTIYF

clone size: few
D gene: TRBD2
J gene: TRBJ2-7
V gene: TRBV7-6
CDR3 DNA: TGTGCCAGCAGCTCCGGACTAGCGGGGGGATACGAGCAGTACTTC
CDR3 protein: CASSSGLAGGYEQYF

clone size: few
D gene: .
J gene: TRBJ2-1
V gene: TRBV9
CDR3 DNA: TGTGCCAGCAGCGTAGGTGGAGGGAATGAGCAGTTCTTC
CDR3 protein: CASSVGGGNEQFF